The 8 T cell receptor beta chains given below trace back to one sample, sequenced in a study of immune characterization of retroperitoneal liposarcoma. TCRdb re-called the PCR reads through MiXCR, storing one row per CDR3 protein. The sample lists 2,000 to 2,500 distinct CDR3 sequences; over 40% were seen once. Sequencing was performed on tumor tissue. These receptors were collected from a male donor with retroperitoneal liposarcoma.

The chain has TRBV6-5 and TRBJ2-3; 9 nucleotides agree with TRBD2. Trimming took 8 bases from V and 0 from J; bases not matched to a gene: 15. In germline, CDR1 is MNHEY, CDR2 SVGAGI. The CDR3 is 18 residues long. DNA of the CDR3: TGTGCCAGCGTCAGAGTAGCGGGAGCCCTTCAGAGCACAGATACGCAGTATTTT. Amino acid sequence: CASVRVAGALQSTDTQYF.

In its sample, this clonotype was seen a few times. The CDR3 here is CASSKRTGGYYNEQFF. As DNA, the CDR3 is TGTGCCAGCAGCAAAAGGACAGGGGGCTACTACAATGAGCAGTTCTTC. The chain joins TRBV27 to TRBJ2-1, with 11 bases matching TRBD1. The CDR3 totals 16 residues. Germline CDR1 reads MNHEY; CDR2 reads SMNVEV (reference sequence). V dropped 6 bases and J dropped 3; count of bases not matched to a gene: 7.

The chain carries TRBV27 and TRBJ2-5; TRBD1 or TRBD2 may be the D gene (6 bases each). Trimming stripped 4 bases from V and 9 bases from J, with 18 bases between. Germline values: CDR1 MNHEY, CDR2 SMNVEV (reference sequence). The CDR3 is 14 amino acids. The CDR3 DNA is TGTGCCAGCAGTTCGGGGGCAGTAAGTGAGGCCCAGTACTTC. Its protein is CASSSGAVSEAQYF.

V is TRBV7-2 and J is TRBJ2-1; TRBD1 agrees at 10 bases. The J call is uncertain, as TRBJ2-7 better fits the DNA end. The CDR3 is made up of 14 amino acids. The germline gives CDR1 SGHTA, CDR2 FQGNSA. CDR3 protein: CASSPDRGRHEQYF. The CDR3 coding sequence is TGTGCCAGCAGCCCCGACAGGGGGCGCCACGAGCAGTACTTC.

The table lists this clonotype with a count of one. The chain has TRBV6-1 and TRBJ2-3, with 9 bases aligning to TRBD2. J gave up 2 bases and V 6 bases, and 6 bases lay outside the gene matches. CDR1 MNHNS and CDR2 SASEGT come from the germline V gene. The CDR3 loop spans 15 amino acids. As DNA, the CDR3 is TGTGCCAGCAGATTTAGCGGGGGATACACAGATACGCAGTATTTT. Its protein is CASRFSGGYTDTQYF.

In its sample, this clonotype ranks as large. The chain recombines TRBV6-1 with TRBJ2-1; possibly TRBD1 for D (6 bases). Trimming removed 7 bases from V and 10 bases from J, with 23 bases in between. The CDR3 runs to 15 residues. Germline V CDR1 and CDR2: MNHNS, SASEGT. CDR3 sequence: CASKLLGQRDYEQFF. CDR3 sequence (DNA): TGTGCCAGCAAACTCCTTGGACAGAGAGACTACGAGCAGTTCTTC.

This clonotype qualifies as medium-sized. The chain carries TRBV7-2 and TRBJ2-1, with unresolved D. The J call may be mistaken, given a closer DNA end match to TRBJ2-7. CDR3 length: 12 residues. Germline loops: CDR1 SGHTA, CDR2 FQGNSA. The CDR3 DNA reads as TGTGCCAGCAGCTTAGAAGGAAGCGAGCAGTACTTC. Its translation: CASSLEGSEQYF.

This clonotype is categorized as large (0.1 to 1%). The chain carries TRBV6-1 and TRBJ2-5; D gene unclear. The J call may be in error: the DNA end matches TRBJ2-7 better. This CDR3 has 14 residues. In germline, CDR1 is MNHNS, CDR2 SASEGT. Written as DNA, the CDR3 is TGTGCCAGCAGTGAGTACTCGATCTCCTACGAGCAGTACTTC. This codes for CASSEYSISYEQYF.